Included here is one TCR beta chain sequence, with context. The sample belongs to a study of T cell changes during pregnancy in multiple sclerosis. Germline V CDR1 and CDR2: LNHDA, SQIVND (reference sequence). The ends were cut back, 5 bases at V and 5 bases at J, with 10 bases in the middle. The CDR3 length is 13 residues. Generated by immunoSEQ multiplex PCR, the TCRdb table keeps only in-frame clones and is missing some. The table shows about 41,000 clones, with roughly 90% occurring only once. The chain carries TRBV19 and TRBJ2-1; TRBD2 is a possible D gene (5 bases). Material: CD8+ T cells from peripheral blood mononuclear cells, obtained in the third trimester of pregnancy. This TCR was sampled from a female donor with multiple sclerosis, enrolled in a pregnancy study. The CDR3: CASSFGLDNEQFF. In nucleotides, the CDR3 is TGTGCCAGTAGTTTCGGACTGGACAATGAGCAGTTCTTC.